This T cell receptor (beta chain) was identified in a study of tissue T cells after allogeneic stem cell transplantation. Time point described: mouse harvest day 7 after allogeneic transplant. The graft held 10^6 splenic CD5+ T cells and 10^7 T-cell-depleted bone marrow cells. Germline assignment: CDR1 LGHNA and CDR2 YSYQKL. This CDR3 has 16 residues. V trimming: 1 base; J trimming: 3 bases; junction bases outside the gene matches: 4. With respect to this clone: Mouse germline and gene names are used. From the germline J gene comes the end of the CDR3, since the read stops 1 residue before it.

Sequencing was performed with immunoSEQ multiplex PCR; in TCRdb, only in-frame clones are kept and a portion is missing. This sample has 8,900 or so clones, with roughly 46% found just once. This sequence originates from a female BALB/c mouse given C57BL/6 T cells with graft-versus-host disease after an allogeneic hematopoietic cell transplant. The rearrangement links TRBV2 to TRBJ2-1; 9 bases are a match to TRBD1. Material: skin. CDR3 sequence: CASSQGGQGFYAEQFF. CDR3 DNA (partial): TGTGCCAGCAGCCAAGGTGGACAGGGGTTCTATGCTGAGCAGTTC.